This TCR beta chain originates from a study of blood T cells in healthy people across ages. With 4 bases removed from V and 6 bases from J, the gap between germline ends came to 27 bases. This CDR3 spans 18 amino acids. Germline CDR1 and CDR2: MNHEY and SVGEGT. For the second PCR, which ran for roughly 7 to 11 cycles, a sample-barcoded 5' primer and a J-beta primer mix were used. MiXCR was run by TCRdb on the 5' RACE reads, yielding one entry per CDR3 protein. The sample lists 750,000 or so distinct CDR3 sequences, just under 25% occurring once. This clonotype has just a few counts. Another study also made use of these data, one on T cells of mothers and their children.

The TCR sequence derives from a boy aged 5-17 years in good health. Material for sequencing was blood. J is TRBJ1-2 and V is TRBV6-2 or TRBV6-3; unclear D gene. The CDR3 DNA reads as TGTGCCAGCAGTTCTCCCCCGGGTGGGGAACCCCCTTCGGATGGCTACACCTTC. This translates into CASSSPPGGEPPSDGYTF.